The 23 T cell receptor beta chains reported below all come from one sample, sequenced in a study of T-cell reconstitution after alpha-beta-depleted transplantation in children (dated by TCRdb to 2015 to 2016). Libraries were made using PCR. TCRdb lists the instrument as Illumina HiSeq 2500. TCR libraries were prepared with molecular barcoding, using unique molecular identifiers to normalize TCRbeta repertoire quantification. Starting from the raw public reads, TCRdb applied fastp trimming at Q25, assembled clones with MiXCR and retained in-frame beta chains. Entries are consolidated by CDR3 protein sequence, retaining the most common genes and DNA. This sample is represented by some 490,000 distinct CDR3 sequences; roughly an eighth of them were singletons. Approximately 5.4% of the sample is in the top ten clones. The sample in question was PBMCs from the stem cell graft donor, obtained from the stem cell graft. The receptor source for this set is a human donor who donated a stem cell graft to a child with combined immunodeficiency.

The chain uses TRBV5-5 and TRBJ1-2; the D gene is possibly TRBD1 (5 bases). V lost 1 base and J lost 2, with 12 bases in between. This CDR3 has 15 amino acids. Per the germline V gene, CDR1 is SGHKS and CDR2 is YYEKEE (reference sequence). The CDR3, as DNA: TGTGCCAGCAGCTTGTACTCAGGGTTGAACTATGGCTACACCTTC. As protein: CASSLYSGLNYGYTF.

This chain uses TRBV20-1 with TRBJ2-5, with D possibly called TRBD1 or TRBD2 (6 bases each). The CDR3 runs 11 residues. Trimming pared 6 bases from V and 3 bases from J, leaving 8 bases between. Germline V lookup: CDR1 DFQATT, CDR2 SNEGSKA (reference sequence). The CDR3 loop is CSAEGEETQYF. CDR3 nucleotide sequence: TGCAGTGCGGAGGGGGAAGAGACCCAGTACTTC.

This chain links TRBV11-3 with TRBJ2-1; D is perhaps TRBD2 (5 bases). The V end lost 5 bases, the J end lost 9 bases, and 14 bases lay between the germline ends. The CDR3 runs to 13 residues. The germline gives CDR1 SGHNT, CDR2 YENEEA. The CDR3 DNA reads as TGTGCCAGCAGCCAAGACCGGGGAGTTGAGCAGTTCTTC. Its protein product is CASSQDRGVEQFF.

The chain combines TRBV20-1 with TRBJ2-1; D might be TRBD2 (6 bases). The germline gives CDR1 DFQATT, CDR2 SNEGSKA (reference sequence). The germline V and J ends were trimmed by 4 bases and 0 bases, with 22 bases remaining between them. The CDR3 covers 18 residues. This CDR3 is CSAMGDSLHSLSYNEQFF. DNA of the CDR3: TGCAGTGCTATGGGGGACTCCTTACACTCCCTCTCCTACAATGAGCAGTTCTTC.

The chain couples TRBV7-9 to TRBJ2-3; 11 bases are a match to TRBD2. CDR3 size: 16 residues. Germline V gene sequence: CDR1 SEHNR, CDR2 FQNEAQ (reference sequence). Trimming at V came to 8 bases and at J to 3 bases, leaving 10 bases not matched to a gene. In DNA, the CDR3 is TGTGCCAGCCGCTCCGCTAGCGGGGGGACAACAGATACGCAGTATTTT. Translating gives CASRSASGGTTDTQYF. The whole variable domain, remainder taken from reference TRBV7-9 and TRBJ2-3, is DTGVSQNPRHKITKRGQNVTFRCDPISEHNRLYWYRQTLGQGPEFLTYFQNEAQLEKSRLLSDRFSAERPKGSFSTLEIQRTEQGDSAMYLCASRSASGGTTDTQYFGPGTRLTVL.

This clonotype was detected only a few times. The gene calls are TRBV4-3 and TRBJ1-2; possible D gene TRBD1, 5 bases. Trimming pared 2 bases from V and 8 bases from J, leaving 12 bases between. The germline gives CDR1 LGHNA, CDR2 YSLEER. There are 13 residues in the CDR3. CDR3 coding DNA: TGCGCCAGCAGCCAAAAAGGGACGGACGGCTACACCTTC. Protein: CASSQKGTDGYTF.

The chain links TRBV6-5 to TRBJ1-4; tentative D call: TRBD1 (6 bases). V lost 7 bases and J lost 0, with 18 bases in between. Germline V gene data show CDR1 as MNHEY and CDR2 as SVGAGI. This CDR3 region has 17 residues. The CDR3 here is CASIFLTGDATNEKLFF. The CDR3 DNA sequence: TGTGCCAGCATTTTCCTGACAGGAGATGCAACTAATGAAAAACTGTTTTTT.

This clonotype was found a few times. This chain links TRBV7-6 with TRBJ2-7, with 11 bases fitting TRBD2. V was clipped by 5 bases and J by 6 bases; unmatched bases: 18. Germline V gives CDR1 SGHVS, CDR2 FNYEAQ. The CDR3 loop spans 18 amino acids. The CDR3 sequence: CASSLSPPRTSGWSEQYF. CDR3 sequence (DNA): TGTGCCAGCAGCCTATCTCCTCCCCGGACTAGCGGGTGGAGCGAGCAGTACTTC.

This clonotype has just a few counts. V gene TRBV12-3 or TRBV12-4 combines with J gene TRBJ1-4, with 8 bases matching TRBD1. V trimming: 2 bases; J trimming: 4 bases; junction bases outside the gene matches: 6. The CDR3 is 16 amino acids. CDR3 in amino acids: CASSLWSDRVNEKLFF. The CDR3 DNA follows: TGTGCCAGCAGTTTATGGTCGGACAGGGTTAATGAAAAACTGTTTTTT.

This clonotype appeared many times. The chain employs TRBV5-1 and TRBJ1-2; 10 positions agree with TRBD1. V dropped 5 bases and J dropped 4; count of bases not matched to a gene: 5. The CDR3 spans 14 residues. The germline gives CDR1 SGHRS, CDR2 YFSETQ. CDR3 residues: CASRPGQGGYGYTF. CDR3 sequence (DNA): TGCGCCAGCAGGCCCGGACAGGGGGGCTATGGCTACACCTTC.

This clonotype was seen a few times. V and J are TRBV20-1 and TRBJ1-5; D is possibly TRBD1 (5 bases). V was pared by 3 bases and J by 3 bases, with 9 bases between. This CDR3 has 13 amino acids. Per the germline V gene, CDR1 is DFQATT and CDR2 is SNEGSKA (reference sequence). CDR3 sequence: CSASLGANQPQHF. CDR3 nucleotide sequence: TGCAGTGCTAGTCTTGGGGCCAATCAGCCCCAGCATTTT.

The genes are TRBV12-3 or TRBV12-4 and TRBJ2-1, with D possibly matching TRBD2 (5 bases). Trimming took off 1 base at V and 13 bases at J, with 11 bases between the two ends. This CDR3 contains 12 residues. This CDR3 reads CASSLVALAQFF. CDR3 nucleotides: TGTGCCAGCAGTTTAGTGGCCCTAGCCCAGTTCTTC.

This chain links TRBV5-1 with TRBJ2-7; 11 positions agree with TRBD2. Germline assignment: CDR1 SGHRS and CDR2 YFSETQ. J gave up 3 bases and V 4 bases, and 6 bases lay outside the gene matches. The CDR3 sequence is 15 residues long. The CDR3 DNA is TGCGCCAGCAGCGGGGGACTAGCGGACCACTACGAGCAGTACTTC. Its translation: CASSGGLADHYEQYF.

This clonotype occurred many times. The rearrangement joins TRBV9 to TRBJ2-1, with D perhaps matching TRBD1 (6 bases). Trimming cost V 3 bases and J 2 bases, with 6 bases left between them. The V gene's germline CDR1 is SGDLS and CDR2 YYNGEE. The length of the CDR3 is 13 residues. The CDR3 is CASSAGAYNEQFF. In nucleotides, the CDR3 is TGTGCCAGCAGCGCAGGGGCCTACAATGAGCAGTTCTTC. Looking up the rest from reference TRBV9 and TRBJ2-1 gives the full variable domain: DSGVTQTPKHLITATGQRVTLRCSPRSGDLSVYWYQQSLDQGLQFLIQYYNGEERAKGNILERFSAQQFPDLHSELNLSSLELGDSALYFCASSAGAYNEQFFGPGTRLTVL.

This clonotype is deemed medium-sized. The chain joins TRBV7-2 to TRBJ2-7; D ambiguous. CDR1 SGHTA and CDR2 FQGNSA come from the germline V gene. This CDR3 has 12 residues. Trimming stripped 3 bases from V and 1 base from J, with 4 bases between. The CDR3 protein is CASSLVSYEQYF. CDR3 DNA sequence: TGTGCCAGCAGCTTGGTATCCTACGAGCAGTACTTC.

J is TRBJ2-3 and V is TRBV29-1; D call uncertain. The germline V gene encodes CDR1 SQVTM and CDR2 ANQGSEA. This CDR3 spans 14 amino acids. V gave up 6 bases and J gave up 1 base, with 14 bases separating them. In nucleotides, the CDR3 is TGCAGCGTGGGGTGGCGAACTGGCACAGATACGCAGTATTTT. Translating gives CSVGWRTGTDTQYF.

The chain joins TRBV4-2 to TRBJ2-5; 7 bases are a match to TRBD2. This CDR3 region has 14 residues. Per germline, CDR1 LGHNA and CDR2 YNFKEQ. The junction had 5 bases not matched to a gene; V was cut back by 4 bases and J by 3 bases. The chain's CDR3 is CASSRLGREETQYF. The DNA for the CDR3 is TGTGCCAGCAGCCGGTTGGGGAGGGAAGAGACCCAGTACTTC.

This clonotype has more than one count but fewer than ten. CDR3 residues: CASSPDFWTVNTEAFF. The CDR3 nucleotides read TGTGCCAGCAGCCCCGACTTCTGGACGGTGAACACTGAAGCTTTCTTT. The chain uses TRBV7-9 and TRBJ1-1; D is ambiguous. In germline, CDR1 is SEHNR, CDR2 FQNEAQ (reference sequence). The CDR3 extends over 16 amino acids. V was clipped by 5 bases and J by 0 bases, with 16 bases between them.

This clonotype was counted only a few times. The chain uses TRBV6-1 and TRBJ2-7, with TRBD2 as a possible D gene (5 bases). V gave up 2 bases and J gave up 4 bases, with 12 bases separating them. In germline, CDR1 is MNHNS, CDR2 SASEGT. This CDR3 has 14 amino acids. The CDR3 sequence: CASSEHPRGYEQYF. The CDR3 coding sequence is TGTGCCAGCAGTGAACATCCAAGAGGGTACGAGCAGTACTTC.

This clonotype was counted only a few times. The J gene is TRBJ2-1, the V gene TRBV24-1; TRBD2 matches at 8 bases. The germline CDR1 and CDR2 sequences are KGHDR and SFDVKD. The CDR3 totals 15 residues. V shed 5 bases and J 6 bases; nucleotides not matched to a gene: 8. The CDR3 here is CATSAGGRGGNEQFF. For the CDR3, the DNA is TGTGCCACCAGTGCCGGCGGTCGGGGGGGCAATGAGCAGTTCTTC.

The genes are TRBV5-5 and TRBJ1-5, with 8 bases that match TRBD1. With V trimmed by 3 bases and J by 5 bases, 4 bases remained unmatched. This CDR3 comprises 14 residues. CDR1 is SGHKS and CDR2 is YYEKEE in the germline V gene (reference sequence). The CDR3 DNA sequence: TGTGCCAGCAGCTCGGACAGGGCATATCAGCCCCAGCATTTT. It is translated as CASSSDRAYQPQHF. Combining the CDR3 with reference TRBV5-5 and TRBJ1-5 gives the whole variable domain DAGVTQSPTHLIKTRGQQVTLRCSPISGHKSVSWYQQVLGQGPQFIFQYYEKEERGRGNFPDRFSARQFPNYSSELNVNALLLGDSALYLCASSSDRAYQPQHFGDGTRLSIL.

This chain joins TRBV7-9 and TRBJ2-2, with TRBD1 identical over 8 bases. The junction had 5 bases not matched to a gene; V was cut back by 5 bases and J by 3 bases. From germline, CDR1 is SEHNR and CDR2 FQNEAQ (reference sequence). This CDR3 comprises 15 residues. This CDR3 is CASSRQTGDTGELFF. As DNA, the CDR3 is TGTGCCAGCAGCCGTCAGACAGGGGACACCGGGGAGCTGTTTTTT.

The rearrangement links TRBV12-3 or TRBV12-4 to TRBJ2-5, with D perhaps TRBD2 (5 bases). Trimming took 6 bases from V and 5 from J, leaving 19 bases between them. CDR3 size: 15 residues. CDR3 in DNA: TGTGCCAGCAGCACGACCGGGGTGACAAGGGAGACCCAGTACTTC. Residues: CASSTTGVTRETQYF.